The clone carrying this TCR beta chain was detected a few times. The antigen is not known. This sample stems from a study of beta chain features in type 1 diabetes. About the study: Analysis included around 110,000,000 sorted cells drawn from all samples.

The CDR3 is 14 amino acids. Germline CDR1 reads LNHNV; CDR2 reads YYDKDF (reference sequence). The trim removed 3 bases at V and 8 bases at J, leaving 6 bases unmatched. Expressed TCRB transcripts were sequenced, since all the RNA that had been isolated was reverse transcribed. Measured with immunoSEQ multiplex PCR; TCRdb has only the in-frame clones, and not every one. The sample has hundreds of thousands of clones, around 15% seen once. Findings and limits, study-wide: For type 1 diabetes patients, VDJ junctions showed fewer insertions and more deletions. The naive, central memory and Treg TCRB repertoires of patients appeared to be more similar to one another than those of healthy donors. For Type 1 diabetes patients, all four CD4+ subsets carried TCRB CDR3s that were moderately but significantly shorter.

The chain couples TRBV15 to TRBJ2-1; the match to TRBD2 covers 8 bases. The sample comprised naive CD4+ T cells from blood. This TCR was recovered from a man aged 30-40 years with type 1 diabetes. The chain's CDR3 is CATSRRRGEDEQFF. The CDR3 DNA is TGTGCCACCAGCAGGAGGCGGGGGGAGGATGAGCAGTTCTTC.